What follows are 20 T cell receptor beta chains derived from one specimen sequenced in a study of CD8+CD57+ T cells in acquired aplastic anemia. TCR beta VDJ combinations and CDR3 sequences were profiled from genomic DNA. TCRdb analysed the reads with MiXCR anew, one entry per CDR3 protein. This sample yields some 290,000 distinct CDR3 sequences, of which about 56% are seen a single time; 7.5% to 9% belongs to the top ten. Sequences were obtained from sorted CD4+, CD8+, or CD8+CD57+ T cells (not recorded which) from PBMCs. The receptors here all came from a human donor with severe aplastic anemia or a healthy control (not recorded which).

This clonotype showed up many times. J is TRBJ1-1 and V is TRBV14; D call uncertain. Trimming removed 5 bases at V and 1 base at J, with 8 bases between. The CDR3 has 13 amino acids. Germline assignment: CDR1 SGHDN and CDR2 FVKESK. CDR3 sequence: CASSRQRNTEAFF. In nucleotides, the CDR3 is TGTGCCAGCAGCAGACAACGGAACACTGAAGCTTTCTTT.

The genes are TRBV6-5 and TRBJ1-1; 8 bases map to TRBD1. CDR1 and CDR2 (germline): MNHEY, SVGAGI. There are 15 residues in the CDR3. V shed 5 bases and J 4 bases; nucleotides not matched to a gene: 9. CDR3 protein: CASSHLDRGGTEAFF. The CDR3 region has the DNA TGTGCCAGCAGTCACCTTGACAGGGGCGGCACTGAAGCTTTCTTT.

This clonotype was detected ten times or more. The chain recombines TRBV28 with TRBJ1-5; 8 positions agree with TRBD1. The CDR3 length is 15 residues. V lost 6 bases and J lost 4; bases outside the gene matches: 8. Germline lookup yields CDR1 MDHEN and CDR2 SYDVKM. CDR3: CASSSTGEGNQPQHF. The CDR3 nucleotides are TGTGCCAGCAGCTCGACAGGGGAGGGGAATCAGCCCCAGCATTTT.

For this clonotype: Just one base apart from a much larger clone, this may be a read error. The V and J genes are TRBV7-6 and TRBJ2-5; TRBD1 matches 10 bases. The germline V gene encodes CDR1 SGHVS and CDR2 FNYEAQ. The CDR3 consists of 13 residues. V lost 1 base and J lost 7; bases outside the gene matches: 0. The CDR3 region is CASSLGTGGTQYF. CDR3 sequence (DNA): TGTGCCAGCAGCTTAGGGACAGGGGGGACCCAGTACTTC.

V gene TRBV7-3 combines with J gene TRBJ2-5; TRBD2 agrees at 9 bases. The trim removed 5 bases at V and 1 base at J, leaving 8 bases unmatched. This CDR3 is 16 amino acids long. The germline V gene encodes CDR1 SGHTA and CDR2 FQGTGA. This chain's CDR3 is CASSAGASGAQETQYF. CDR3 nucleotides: TGTGCCAGCAGCGCAGGGGCTAGCGGGGCCCAAGAGACCCAGTACTTC.

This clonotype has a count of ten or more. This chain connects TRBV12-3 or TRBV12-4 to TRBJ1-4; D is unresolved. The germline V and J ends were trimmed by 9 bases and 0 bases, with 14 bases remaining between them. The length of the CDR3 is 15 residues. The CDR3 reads CASREMSATNEKLFF. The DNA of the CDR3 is TGTGCCAGTAGAGAGATGAGTGCAACTAATGAAAAACTGTTTTTT.

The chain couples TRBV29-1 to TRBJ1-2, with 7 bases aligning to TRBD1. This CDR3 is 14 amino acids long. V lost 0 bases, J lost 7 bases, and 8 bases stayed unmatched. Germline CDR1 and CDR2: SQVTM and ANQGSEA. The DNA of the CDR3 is TGCAGCGTTGAAGAAGGCAGGGGGACGCGTGGCTACACCTTC. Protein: CSVEEGRGTRGYTF.

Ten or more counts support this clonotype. CDR3 residues: CASGEGLAGVETQYF. CDR3 DNA sequence: TGTGCTAGTGGCGAGGGACTAGCGGGGGTGGAGACCCAGTACTTC. V gene TRBV12-5 combines with J gene TRBJ2-5; TRBD2 matches 14 bases. CDR1 is LGHNT, CDR2 FRNRAP, per germline. The length of the CDR3 is 15 residues. V gave up 6 bases and J gave up 5 bases; unmatched junction bases: 5.

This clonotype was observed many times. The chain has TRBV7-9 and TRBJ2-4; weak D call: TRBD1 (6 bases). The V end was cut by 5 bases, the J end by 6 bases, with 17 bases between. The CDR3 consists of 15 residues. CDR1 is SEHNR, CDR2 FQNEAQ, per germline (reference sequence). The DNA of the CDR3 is TGTGCCAGCAGCAACCCCGACAGGTCCCGAAACATTCAGTACTTC. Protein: CASSNPDRSRNIQYF.

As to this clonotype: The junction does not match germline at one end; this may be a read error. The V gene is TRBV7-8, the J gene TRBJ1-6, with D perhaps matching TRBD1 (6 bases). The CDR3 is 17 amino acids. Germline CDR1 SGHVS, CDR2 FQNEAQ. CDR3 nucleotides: TGTGCCAGCAGCTTAGTGGGACAACGCTCCTACAATTCACCCCTCCACTTT. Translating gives CASSLVGQRSYNSPLHF.

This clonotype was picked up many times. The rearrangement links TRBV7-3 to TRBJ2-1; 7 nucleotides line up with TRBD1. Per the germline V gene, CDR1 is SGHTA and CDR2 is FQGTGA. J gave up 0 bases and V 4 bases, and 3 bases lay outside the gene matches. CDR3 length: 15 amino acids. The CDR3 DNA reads TGTGCCAGCAGCTCGGACAGGAGCTCCTACAATGAGCAGTTCTTC. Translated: CASSSDRSSYNEQFF.

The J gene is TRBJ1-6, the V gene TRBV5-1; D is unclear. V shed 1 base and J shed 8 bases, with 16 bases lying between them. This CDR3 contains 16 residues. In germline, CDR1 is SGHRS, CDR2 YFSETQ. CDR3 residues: CASSLRFRAEDSPLHF. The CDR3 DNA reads TGCGCCAGCAGCTTGAGGTTTAGGGCAGAGGATTCACCCCTCCACTTT.

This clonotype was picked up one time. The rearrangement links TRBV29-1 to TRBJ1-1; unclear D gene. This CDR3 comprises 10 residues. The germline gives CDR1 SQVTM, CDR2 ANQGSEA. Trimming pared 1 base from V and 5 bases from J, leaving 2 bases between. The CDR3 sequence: CSVEGTEAFF. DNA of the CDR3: TGCAGCGTTGAAGGGACTGAAGCTTTCTTT.

CDR3 loop: CASSVGTGGRYEQYF. The CDR3, as DNA: TGTGCCAGTAGTGTTGGGACAGGGGGGCGCTACGAGCAGTACTTC. The chain uses TRBV19 and TRBJ2-7; the match to TRBD1 covers 11 bases. CDR1 is LNHDA, CDR2 SQIVND, per germline (reference sequence). This CDR3 contains 15 residues. The V gene end was trimmed by 5 bases and the J gene end by 3 bases; junction bases not matched to a gene: 6.

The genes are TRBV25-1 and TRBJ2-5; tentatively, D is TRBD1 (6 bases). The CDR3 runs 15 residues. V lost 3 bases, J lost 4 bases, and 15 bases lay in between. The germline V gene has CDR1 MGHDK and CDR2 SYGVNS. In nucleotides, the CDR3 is TGTGCCAGCAGTGATTACACAGGGCGTCGAGAGACCCAGTACTTC. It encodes CASSDYTGRRETQYF.

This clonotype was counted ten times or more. The CDR3 loop reads CSAGGGRGGINEQFF. Here the CDR3 DNA reads TGCAGTGCGGGCGGGGGGCGCGGGGGGATCAATGAGCAGTTCTTC. The V gene is TRBV20-1, the J gene TRBJ2-1; 8 bases map to TRBD2. The CDR3 is 15 amino acids. V was pared by 6 bases and J by 6 bases, with 13 bases of the junction left unmatched. Per germline, CDR1 DFQATT and CDR2 SNEGSKA (reference sequence).

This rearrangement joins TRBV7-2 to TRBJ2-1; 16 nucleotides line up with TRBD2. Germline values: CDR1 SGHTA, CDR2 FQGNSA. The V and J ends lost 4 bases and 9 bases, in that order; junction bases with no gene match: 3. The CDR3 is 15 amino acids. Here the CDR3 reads CASSSGTSGRVEQFF. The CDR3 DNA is TGTGCCAGCAGCTCTGGGACTAGCGGGAGGGTTGAGCAGTTCTTC.

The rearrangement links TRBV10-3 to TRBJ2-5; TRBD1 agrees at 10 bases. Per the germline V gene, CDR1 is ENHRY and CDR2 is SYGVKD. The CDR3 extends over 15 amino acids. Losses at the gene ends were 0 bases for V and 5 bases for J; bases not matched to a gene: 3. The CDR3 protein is CAISESGQGLETQYF. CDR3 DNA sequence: TGTGCCATCAGTGAGTCGGGACAGGGGTTGGAGACCCAGTACTTC.

CDR3 amino acids: CSARDHRGDTGELFF. CDR3 bases: TGCAGTGCTAGAGATCACAGGGGGGACACCGGGGAGCTGTTTTTT. The chain joins TRBV20-1 to TRBJ2-2, with 8 nucleotides matching TRBD1. V dropped 0 bases and J dropped 3; count of bases not matched to a gene: 3. The CDR3 is made up of 15 amino acids. Per the germline V gene, CDR1 is DFQATT and CDR2 is SNEGSKA (reference sequence).

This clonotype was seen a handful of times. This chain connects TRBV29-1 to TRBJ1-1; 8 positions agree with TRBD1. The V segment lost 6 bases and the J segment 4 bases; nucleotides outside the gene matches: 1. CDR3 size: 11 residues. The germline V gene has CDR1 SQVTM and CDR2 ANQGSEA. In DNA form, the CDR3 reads TGCAGCGTCCAGGGGGCCACTGAAGCTTTCTTT. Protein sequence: CSVQGATEAFF.